Below, 30 T cell receptor beta chains from the same sample are listed, as sequenced in a study of beta chain features in type 1 diabetes. Investigators reverse transcribed all isolated RNA, so they sequenced expressed TCRB transcripts. Assay used: immunoSEQ multiplex PCR; TCRdb lists only in-frame clones, some missing. There are approximately 300,000 clones in the sample; approximately 9.9% occur only once, and about 0.015% lies in the top ten. Material: naive CD4+ T cells from blood. The receptors were gathered from a woman aged 25-40 years in good health.

V gene TRBV7-2 combines with J gene TRBJ2-1; TRBD2 agrees at 9 bases. V lost 2 bases to trimming and J lost 0 bases; unmatched junction nucleotides: 11. The CDR3 length is 19 residues. The germline gives CDR1 SGHTA, CDR2 FQGNSA. CDR3 in DNA: TGTGCCAGCAGCTTAATGCGGTGGCGGGAGGGAGGCTCCTACAATGAGCAGTTCTTC. This gives the protein CASSLMRWREGGSYNEQFF.

This clone was picked up a small number of times. The J gene is TRBJ2-7, the V gene TRBV15; no reliable D call. The germline V gene has CDR1 LNHNV and CDR2 YYDKDF (reference sequence). CDR3 length: 14 amino acids. The V and J ends lost 0 bases and 0 bases respectively, with 6 bases between them. The CDR3 bases are TGTGCCACCAGCAGAGACCCGAGCTCCTACGAGCAGTACTTC. Its protein is CATSRDPSSYEQYF.

This rearrangement joins TRBV6-5 to TRBJ1-2; TRBD1 is a possible D gene (5 bases). Germline V gene sequence: CDR1 MNHEY, CDR2 SVGAGI. Trimming pared 1 base from V and 8 bases from J, leaving 11 bases between. The length of the CDR3 is 13 residues. The CDR3, as DNA: TGTGCCAGCAGTTACTTCCAGGGTGAAGGCTACACCTTC. This sequence encodes CASSYFQGEGYTF.

V gene TRBV5-1 combines with J gene TRBJ2-7; no firm D call. Germline CDR1 and CDR2: SGHRS and YFSETQ. The CDR3 is 12 residues long. V was trimmed by 4 bases and J by 2 bases, leaving 7 bases between them. The CDR3 region has the DNA TGCGCCAGCAGCCCACAGACCTACGAGCAGTACTTC. Residues: CASSPQTYEQYF. Full variable domain (remainder filled in from reference TRBV5-1 and TRBJ2-7): KAGVTQTPRYLIKTRGQQVTLSCSPISGHRSVSWYQQTPGQGLQFLFEYFSETQRNKGNFPGRFSGRQFSNSRSEMNVSTLELGDSALYLCASSPQTYEQYFGPGTRLTVT.

The chain carries TRBV10-3 and TRBJ2-7; TRBD1 matches 8 bases. With 6 bases clipped from V and 3 bases from J, the junction kept 7 bases outside the gene matches. The germline V gene encodes CDR1 ENHRY and CDR2 SYGVKD. This CDR3 spans 14 amino acids. The CDR3 protein is CAIRASGQGYEQYF. The CDR3 DNA sequence: TGTGCCATCAGGGCCAGTGGACAGGGCTACGAGCAGTACTTC.

This chain connects TRBV9 to TRBJ2-3, with 9 bases that match TRBD1. Per the germline V gene, CDR1 is SGDLS and CDR2 is YYNGEE. This CDR3 region has 16 residues. Trimming removed 2 bases from V and 4 bases from J; junction bases left unmatched: 8. The CDR3 nucleotides read TGTGCCAGCAGCGTCACAACAGGGGGCGCACCAGATACGCAGTATTTT. This sequence encodes CASSVTTGGAPDTQYF.

This clone appeared a few times. CDR3 loop: CASSDFYGYTF. DNA for the CDR3: TGTGCCAGCAGTGACTTCTATGGCTACACCTTC. The chain has TRBV6-1 and TRBJ1-2; D is uncertain. V was clipped by 3 bases and J by 4 bases, with 3 bases between them. CDR1 and CDR2 from the germline V gene are MNHNS and SASEGT. The CDR3 extends over 11 amino acids.

This clone has just a few counts. In DNA form, the CDR3 reads TGCAGTGCCGACAGGGATGGCTACACCTTC. Translation gives CSADRDGYTF. The V call is TRBV20-1, the J call TRBJ1-2; 7 bases are shared with TRBD1. With V trimmed by 6 bases and J by 6 bases, 1 base remained unmatched. Germline values: CDR1 DFQATT, CDR2 SNEGSKA (reference sequence). The CDR3 is 10 amino acids.

CDR3 DNA sequence: TGTGCCAGCAGGGGACTAGCGGGAGTCAATGAGCAGTTCTTC. Its protein is CASRGLAGVNEQFF. The chain is built from TRBV28 and TRBJ2-1; 14 bases agree with TRBD2. From germline, CDR1 is MDHEN and CDR2 SYDVKM. The CDR3 is 14 residues long. The V and J ends lost 6 bases and 6 bases, in that order; junction bases with no gene match: 1.

This clone has just a few counts. The J gene is TRBJ2-4, the V gene TRBV9; maybe TRBD2 (5 bases). Germline CDR1 and CDR2: SGDLS and YYNGEE. The CDR3 has 16 amino acids. V was pared by 0 bases and J by 0 bases, with 10 bases between. CDR3 amino acids: CASSVAGDLAKNIQYF. As DNA, the CDR3 is TGTGCCAGCAGCGTAGCCGGGGATCTAGCCAAAAACATTCAGTACTTC.

This clone was seen more than once but under ten times. V is TRBV14 and J is TRBJ1-1; 9 positions match TRBD1. The trim removed 4 bases at V and 0 bases at J, leaving 9 bases unmatched. Germline CDR1 SGHDN, CDR2 FVKESK. This CDR3 comprises 17 residues. The CDR3 coding sequence is TGTGCCAGCAGCCCCTACCTCAGACAGGGGGTGAACACTGAAGCTTTCTTT. It codes for CASSPYLRQGVNTEAFF.

Here the CDR3 reads CASSPGQLMVSTF. The CDR3 DNA reads TGTGCCAGCAGCCCGGGACAGTTGATGGTCTCCACCTTC. The chain uses TRBV27 and TRBJ1-2; TRBD1 agrees at 7 bases. V lost 6 bases to trimming and J lost 13 bases; unmatched junction nucleotides: 14. CDR3 length: 13 residues. CDR1 is MNHEY and CDR2 is SMNVEV in the germline V gene (reference sequence).

The chain is built from TRBV18 and TRBJ1-2; 7 bases match TRBD1. From germline, CDR1 is KGHSH and CDR2 LQKENI. The CDR3 extends over 14 amino acids. Trimming at V came to 2 bases and at J to 3 bases, leaving 3 bases not matched to a gene. For the CDR3, the DNA is TGTGCCAGCTCACCAGAGGGGGCGGACTATGGCTACACCTTC. Amino acid sequence: CASSPEGADYGYTF.

This clone showed up just a few times. The chain couples TRBV27 to TRBJ2-1, with 7 bases fitting TRBD2. CDR1 and CDR2 from the germline V gene are MNHEY and SMNVEV (reference sequence). CDR3 length equals 15 residues. J gave up 3 bases and V 4 bases, and 6 bases lay outside the gene matches. CDR3 sequence reads: CASSYAASGYNEQFF. CDR3 sequence (DNA): TGTGCCAGCAGTTACGCGGCTAGCGGCTACAATGAGCAGTTCTTC.

V gene TRBV4-3 combines with J gene TRBJ1-2, with D unresolved. Trimming left V 4 bases short and J 2 bases short, with 8 bases between. CDR3 length: 13 amino acids. Germline CDR1 is LGHNA and CDR2 is YSLEER. In nucleotides, the CDR3 is TGCGCCAGCAGCCCATCAGGAAACTATGGCTACACCTTC. Its protein product is CASSPSGNYGYTF.

This clone was recorded a few times. The rearrangement links TRBV15 to TRBJ2-7; 8 positions match TRBD1. This CDR3 comprises 19 residues. Trimming took 2 bases from V and 6 from J; bases not matched to a gene: 21. The germline CDR1 and CDR2 sequences are LNHNV and YYDKDF (reference sequence). CDR3 in amino acids: CATSRSRQGYSGLKGEQYF. For the CDR3, the DNA is TGTGCCACCAGCAGATCCAGACAGGGGTATTCGGGGTTAAAGGGCGAGCAGTACTTC.

This clone was found a few times. The CDR3 loop is CASSDLAGGFNEQFF. The DNA of the CDR3 is TGTGCCAGCTCAGACCTAGCGGGAGGATTCAATGAGCAGTTCTTC. The rearrangement joins TRBV18 to TRBJ2-1; 11 bases agree with TRBD2. The CDR3 covers 15 residues. Trimming at V came to 5 bases and at J to 6 bases, leaving 6 bases not matched to a gene. In germline, CDR1 is KGHSH, CDR2 LQKENI.

J is TRBJ1-1 and V is TRBV7-2; 7 bases align to TRBD1. The CDR3 covers 15 residues. Germline CDR1 SGHTA, CDR2 FQGNSA. V lost 5 bases and J lost 7; bases outside the gene matches: 13. The CDR3 DNA reads as TGTGCCAGCAGCCCACAGGGACAGATCAACTTTGAAGCTTTCTTT. It translates to CASSPQGQINFEAFF.

The rearrangement links TRBV28 to TRBJ2-1, with 7 bases matching TRBD2. This CDR3 contains 13 residues. The germline V gene has CDR1 MDHEN and CDR2 SYDVKM. V gave up 5 bases and J gave up 9 bases; unmatched junction bases: 7. The CDR3 loop reads CASSPAREFEQFF. The CDR3, as DNA: TGTGCCAGCAGTCCGGCGCGGGAGTTTGAGCAGTTCTTC.

The J gene is TRBJ2-7, the V gene TRBV28, with a tentative D call TRBD2 (6 bases). V was clipped by 5 bases and J by 0 bases, with 14 bases between them. Germline CDR1 is MDHEN and CDR2 is SYDVKM. CDR3 length: 15 amino acids. CDR3 nucleotides: TGTGCCAGCAGTACCCCCGGGCGGGGCTCCTACGAGCAGTACTTC. Its protein is CASSTPGRGSYEQYF.

Only a few counts were recorded for this clone. The chain has TRBV4-2 and TRBJ1-3; D gene unclear. The ends were cut back, 1 base at V and 0 bases at J, with 7 bases in the middle. From germline, CDR1 is LGHNA and CDR2 YNFKEQ. The CDR3 covers 15 residues. The CDR3 loop is CASSQVSDSGNTIYF. CDR3 nucleotides: TGTGCCAGCAGCCAAGTGTCAGACTCTGGAAACACCATATATTTT.

The genes are TRBV30 and TRBJ2-2; no definite D call. Per the germline V gene, CDR1 is GTSNPN and CDR2 is SVGIG (reference sequence). This CDR3 is 12 amino acids long. Trimming stripped 2 bases from V and 7 bases from J, with 8 bases between. The CDR3 protein is CAWSSPYGELFF. CDR3 bases: TGTGCCTGGAGTTCCCCCTACGGGGAGCTGTTTTTT.

This clone turned up a few times. This chain uses TRBV5-4 with TRBJ2-5; 9 nucleotides line up with TRBD2. Germline V gives CDR1 SGHNT, CDR2 YYREEE (reference sequence). This CDR3 is 15 amino acids long. Trimming removed 4 bases from V and 5 bases from J; junction bases left unmatched: 9. The CDR3 loop reads CASSPVAGVRETQYF. CDR3 nucleotide sequence: TGTGCCAGCAGCCCCGTAGCGGGAGTGCGGGAGACCCAGTACTTC.

The chain joins TRBV25-1 to TRBJ2-1, with 7 positions matching TRBD2. Trimming at V came to 5 bases and at J to 4 bases, leaving 8 bases not matched to a gene. The CDR3 is 15 residues long. CDR1 and CDR2 from the germline V gene are MGHDK and SYGVNS. The CDR3 nucleotides are TGTGCCAGCAGTCGGGCGGGAGTGATATACAATGAGCAGTTCTTC. This codes for CASSRAGVIYNEQFF.

CDR3 amino acids: CASSPLGQGGSYEQYF. In DNA form, the CDR3 reads TGTGCCAGCTCACCCCTGGGACAGGGAGGCTCCTACGAGCAGTACTTC. The chain couples TRBV18 to TRBJ2-7, with TRBD1 matching over 9 bases. There are 16 residues in the CDR3. The V and J ends lost 3 bases and 0 bases, in that order; junction bases with no gene match: 6. Per the germline V gene, CDR1 is KGHSH and CDR2 is LQKENI. The whole variable domain, filled in from reference TRBV18 and TRBJ2-7, reads NAGVMQNPRHLVRRRGQEARLRCSPMKGHSHVYWYRQLPEEGLKFMVYLQKENIIDESGMPKERFSAEFPKEGPSILRIQQVVRGDSAAYFCASSPLGQGGSYEQYFGPGTRLTVT.

V and J are TRBV9 and TRBJ2-1; D is perhaps TRBD2 (6 bases). This CDR3 is built from 16 residues. CDR1 and CDR2 (germline): SGDLS, YYNGEE. V lost 0 bases and J lost 2, with 12 bases in between. The DNA for the CDR3 is TGTGCCAGCAGCGTAGACTCTGCGGGAACCTACAATGAGCAGTTCTTC. It specifies CASSVDSAGTYNEQFF.

CDR3: CAWSVQTPNQPQHF. In DNA form, the CDR3 reads TGTGCCTGGAGTGTGCAGACTCCTAATCAGCCCCAGCATTTT. V is TRBV30 and J is TRBJ1-5; D gene ambiguous. The CDR3 spans 14 residues. Germline V gene sequence: CDR1 GTSNPN, CDR2 SVGIG (reference sequence). The V and J ends lost 0 bases and 4 bases respectively, with 10 bases between them.

This clone occurred a few times. The chain has TRBV7-9 and TRBJ1-1; D not certain. Per germline, CDR1 SEHNR and CDR2 FQNEAQ (reference sequence). This CDR3 is built from 11 residues. The germline V and J ends were trimmed by 3 bases and 8 bases, with 7 bases remaining between them. CDR3 coding DNA: TGTGCCAGCAGCTTTGCGGGGGAAGCTTTCTTT. It codes for CASSFAGEAFF.

On this clone: Within the sample, other DNA sequences also encode this same CDR3. This chain links TRBV7-9 with TRBJ2-2; 7 bases map to TRBD1. V gave up 5 bases and J gave up 2 bases; unmatched junction bases: 5. Germline V gives CDR1 SEHNR, CDR2 FQNEAQ (reference sequence). This CDR3 contains 15 residues. The CDR3 loop reads CASSPGTVNTGELFF. The CDR3, as DNA: TGTGCCAGCAGCCCCGGGACAGTTAACACCGGGGAGCTGTTTTTT.

V usage is TRBV19 and J usage is TRBJ2-1; 9 nucleotides align to TRBD2. J lost 5 bases, V lost 2 bases, and 7 bases had no gene match. The CDR3 consists of 16 residues. CDR1 LNHDA and CDR2 SQIVND come from the germline V gene (reference sequence). This CDR3 is CASSIKRTSAHNEQFF. In DNA form, the CDR3 reads TGTGCCAGTAGTATAAAAAGGACTAGCGCTCACAATGAGCAGTTCTTC.